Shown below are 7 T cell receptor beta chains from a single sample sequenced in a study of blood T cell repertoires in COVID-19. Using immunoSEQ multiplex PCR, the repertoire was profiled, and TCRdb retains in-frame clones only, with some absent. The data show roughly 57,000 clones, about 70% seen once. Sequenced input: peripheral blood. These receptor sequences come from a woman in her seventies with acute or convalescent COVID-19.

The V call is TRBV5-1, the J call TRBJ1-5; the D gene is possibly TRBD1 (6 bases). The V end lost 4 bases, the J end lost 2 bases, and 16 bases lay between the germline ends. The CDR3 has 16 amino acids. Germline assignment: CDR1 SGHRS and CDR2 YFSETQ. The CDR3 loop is CASSPAGGEGNQPQHF. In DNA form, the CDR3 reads TGCGCCAGCAGCCCGGCGGGGGGCGAGGGCAATCAGCCCCAGCATTTT.

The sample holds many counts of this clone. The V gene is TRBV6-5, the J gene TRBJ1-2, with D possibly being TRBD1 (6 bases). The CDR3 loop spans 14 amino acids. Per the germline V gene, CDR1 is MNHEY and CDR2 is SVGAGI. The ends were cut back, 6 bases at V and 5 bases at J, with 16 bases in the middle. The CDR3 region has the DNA TGTGCCAGCAGCCGCGCAGGGGAGGGTTATGGCTACACCTTC. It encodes CASSRAGEGYGYTF.

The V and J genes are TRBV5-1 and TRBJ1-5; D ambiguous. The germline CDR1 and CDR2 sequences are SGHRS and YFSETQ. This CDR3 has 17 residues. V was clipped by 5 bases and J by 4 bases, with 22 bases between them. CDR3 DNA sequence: TGCGCCAGCAGTCTTTGGGCGTTGGGAGGAAGGAATCAGCCCCAGCATTTT. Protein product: CASSLWALGGRNQPQHF.

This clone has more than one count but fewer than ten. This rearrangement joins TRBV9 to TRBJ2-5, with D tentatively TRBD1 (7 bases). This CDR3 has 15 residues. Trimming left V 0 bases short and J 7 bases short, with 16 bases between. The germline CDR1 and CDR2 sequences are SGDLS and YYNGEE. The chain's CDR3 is CASSVAQGGGVTQYF. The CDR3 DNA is TGTGCCAGCAGCGTAGCCCAGGGGGGAGGCGTGACCCAGTACTTC.

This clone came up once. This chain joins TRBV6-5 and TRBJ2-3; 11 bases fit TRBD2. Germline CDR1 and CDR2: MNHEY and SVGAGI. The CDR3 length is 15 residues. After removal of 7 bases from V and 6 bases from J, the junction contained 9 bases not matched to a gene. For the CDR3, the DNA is TGTGCCAGCACCCTACTAGCGGGGGCCGGGGATACGCAGTATTTT. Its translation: CASTLLAGAGDTQYF.

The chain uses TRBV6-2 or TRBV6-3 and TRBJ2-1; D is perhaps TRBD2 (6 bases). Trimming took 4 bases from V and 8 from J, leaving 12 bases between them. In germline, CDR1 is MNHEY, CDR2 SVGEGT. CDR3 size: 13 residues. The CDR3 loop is CASSWDFWDEQFF. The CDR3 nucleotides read TGTGCCAGCAGTTGGGACTTTTGGGATGAGCAGTTCTTC.

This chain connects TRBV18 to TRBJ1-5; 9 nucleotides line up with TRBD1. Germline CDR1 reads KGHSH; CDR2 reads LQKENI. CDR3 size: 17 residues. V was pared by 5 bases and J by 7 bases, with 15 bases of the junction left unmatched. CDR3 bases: TGTGCCAGCTCATACCAAGTAGGGGGACAGGGTGGCCAGCCCCAGCATTTT. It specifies CASSYQVGGQGGQPQHF.